Listed below are T cell receptor beta chains from one sample, sequenced in a study of neurological immune-mediated disorders. TCRdb processed the 5' RACE reads anew with MiXCR; each CDR3 protein has one entry. The sample holds about 4,800 distinct CDR3 sequences; under 25% are singletons and the top ten take 44%. Sequencing input: CD8+ T cells from blood. The receptors were sampled from a woman aged 55-69 years with HTLV-1-associated myelopathy (HAM/TSP). Both conserved end residues are part of each CDR3. D genes are given only for firm matches. Part of the rows lack a size; the others show once, few, many or a class for expanded clones.

clone size | D gene | J gene | CDR3 length | V gene | CDR3 protein | CDR3 DNA
many | TRBD1 | TRBJ1-2 | 13 | TRBV4-1 | CASSPGGGVGYTF | TGCGCCAGCAGCCCAGGGGGGGGTGTGGGCTACACCTTC
NA | NA | TRBJ2-4 | 11 | TRBV19 | CASSFRGIQYF | TGTGCCAGTAGTTTCAGGGGCATTCAGTACTTC
NA | TRBD1 | TRBJ2-7 | 15 | TRBV9 | CVSSKGQSIAYEQYF | TGTGTCAGCAGCAAGGGACAGTCGATCGCCTACGAGCAGTACTTC
many | TRBD1 | TRBJ2-7 | 14 | TRBV7-9 | CASSRVGQAYEQYF | TGTGCCAGCAGCCGAGTCGGACAGGCGTACGAGCAGTACTTC
hyperexpanded | TRBD1 | TRBJ2-7 | 16 | TRBV20-1 | CSAGPTSWTGPYEQYF | TGCAGTGCTGGACCCACTAGTTGGACAGGCCCCTACGAGCAGTACTTC
NA | NA | TRBJ1-1 | 14 | TRBV5-1 | CASTGWPKNTEAFF | TGCGCCAGTACAGGGTGGCCAAAAAACACTGAAGCTTTCTTT
medium-sized | NA | TRBJ2-5 | 11 | TRBV6-6 | CASSYGETQYF | TGTGCCAGCAGTTACGGAGAGACCCAGTACTTC
NA | TRBD1 | TRBJ1-1 | 17 | TRBV3-1 | CASSQTGLGEWNTEAFF | TGTGCCAGCAGCCAGACAGGGTTAGGCGAATGGAACACTGAAGCTTTCTTT
many | NA | TRBJ2-7 | 15 | TRBV6-5 | CASNSPLFGTYEQYF | TGTGCCAGCAACAGTCCCCTCTTTGGGACGTACGAGCAGTACTTC
many | NA | TRBJ2-1 | 14 | TRBV24-1 | CATSDRTLPNEQFF | TGTGCCACCAGTGATAGGACCCTCCCAAATGAGCAGTTCTTC
once | NA | TRBJ2-1 | 11 | TRBV6-2/TRBV6-3 | CASNSLIEQFF | TGTGCCAGCAATTCCCTGATTGAACAGTTCTTC
many | NA | TRBJ1-1 | 13 | TRBV6-2/TRBV6-3 | CASSTTGWTEAFF | TGTGCCAGCAGTACGACCGGGTGGACTGAAGCTTTCTTT
many | TRBD1 | TRBJ2-5 | 14 | TRBV7-9 | CASSIGTGRETQYF | TGTGCCAGCAGCATCGGGACAGGGAGGGAGACCCAGTACTTC
NA | TRBD1 | TRBJ1-2 | 14 | TRBV27 | CAIRSSTGGWGYTF | TGTGCCATCAGGAGTTCCACAGGGGGCTGGGGCTACACCTTC
many | TRBD2 | TRBJ2-7 | 15 | TRBV5-6 | CASSPPTSGGREQYF | TGTGCCAGCAGCCCGCCTACCAGCGGGGGTCGCGAGCAGTACTTC
NA | TRBD1 | TRBJ2-1 | 14 | TRBV5-1 | CASDTGGGHNEQFF | TGCGCCAGCGACACAGGGGGCGGCCACAATGAGCAGTTCTTC
NA | TRBD1 | TRBJ2-1 | 12 | TRBV29-1 | CSVTGGYNEQFF | TGCAGCGTCACAGGGGGCTACAATGAGCAGTTCTTC
many | NA | TRBJ2-5 | 15 | TRBV7-6 | CASSALSGLGGTQYF | TGTGCCAGCAGCGCATTATCGGGACTTGGGGGGACCCAGTACTTC